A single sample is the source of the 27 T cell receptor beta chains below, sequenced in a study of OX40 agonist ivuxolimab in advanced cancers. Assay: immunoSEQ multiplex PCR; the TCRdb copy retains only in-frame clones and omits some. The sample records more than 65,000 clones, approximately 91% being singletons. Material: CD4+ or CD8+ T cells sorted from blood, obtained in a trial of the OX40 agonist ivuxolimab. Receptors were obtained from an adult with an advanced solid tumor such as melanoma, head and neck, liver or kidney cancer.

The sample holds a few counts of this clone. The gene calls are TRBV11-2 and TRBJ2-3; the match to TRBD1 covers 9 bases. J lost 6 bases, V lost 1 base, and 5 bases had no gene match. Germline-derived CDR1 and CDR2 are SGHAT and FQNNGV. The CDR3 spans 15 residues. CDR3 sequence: CASSLGTGAGDTQYF. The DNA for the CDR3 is TGTGCCAGCAGCTTAGGGACAGGGGCGGGGGATACGCAGTATTTT.

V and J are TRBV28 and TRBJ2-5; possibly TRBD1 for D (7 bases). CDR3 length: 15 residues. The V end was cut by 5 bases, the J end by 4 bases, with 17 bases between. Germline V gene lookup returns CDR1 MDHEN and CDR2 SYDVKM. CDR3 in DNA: TGTGCCAGCAGTCCCAGGGGGACTCGTAGAGAGACCCAGTACTTC. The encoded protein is CASSPRGTRRETQYF.

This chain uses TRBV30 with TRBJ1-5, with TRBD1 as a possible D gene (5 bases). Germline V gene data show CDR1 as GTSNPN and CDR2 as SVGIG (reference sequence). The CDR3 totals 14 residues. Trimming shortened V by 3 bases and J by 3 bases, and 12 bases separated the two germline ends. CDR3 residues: CAWRGRQLNQPQHF. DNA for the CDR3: TGTGCCTGGAGGGGCCGACAGCTCAATCAGCCCCAGCATTTT. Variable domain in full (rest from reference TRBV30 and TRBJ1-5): SQTIHQWPATLVQPVGSPLSLECTVEGTSNPNLYWYRQAAGRGLQLLFYSVGIGQISSEVPQNLSASRPQDRQFILSSKKLLLSDSGFYLCAWRGRQLNQPQHFGDGTRLSIL.

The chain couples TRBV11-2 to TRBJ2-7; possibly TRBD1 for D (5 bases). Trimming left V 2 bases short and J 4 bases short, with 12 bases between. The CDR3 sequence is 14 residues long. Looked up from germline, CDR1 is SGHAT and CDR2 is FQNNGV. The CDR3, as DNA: TGTGCCAGCAGCTTAAGGCAGGGCGGATACGAGCAGTACTTC. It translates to CASSLRQGGYEQYF.

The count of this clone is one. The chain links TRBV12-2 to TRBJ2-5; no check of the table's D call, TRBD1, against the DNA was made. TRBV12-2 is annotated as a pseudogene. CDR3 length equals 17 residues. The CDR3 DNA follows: TGTGCAAGTCGCTTAGTTTCCGGGACAGGGGTACAAGAGACCCAGTACTTC. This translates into CASRLVSGTGVQETQYF.

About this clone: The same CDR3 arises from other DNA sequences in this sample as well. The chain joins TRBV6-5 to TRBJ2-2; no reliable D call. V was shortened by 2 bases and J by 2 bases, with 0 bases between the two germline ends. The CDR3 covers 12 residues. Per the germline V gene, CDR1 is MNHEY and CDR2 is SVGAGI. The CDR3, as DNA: TGTGCCAGCAGTTACAACACCGGGGAGCTGTTTTTT. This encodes CASSYNTGELFF.

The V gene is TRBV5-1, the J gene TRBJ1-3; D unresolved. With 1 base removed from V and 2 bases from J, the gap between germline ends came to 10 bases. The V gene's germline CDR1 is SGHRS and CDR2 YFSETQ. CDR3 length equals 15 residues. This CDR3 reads CASSLSDKPGNTIYF. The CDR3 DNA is TGCGCCAGCAGCTTGTCCGACAAACCTGGAAACACCATATATTTT.

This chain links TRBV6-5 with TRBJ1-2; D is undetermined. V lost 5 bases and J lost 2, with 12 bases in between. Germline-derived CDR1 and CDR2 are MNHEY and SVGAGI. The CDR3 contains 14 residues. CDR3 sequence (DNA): TGTGCCAGCAGTAAAAGCAGGCGAAACTATGGCTACACCTTC. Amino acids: CASSKSRRNYGYTF.

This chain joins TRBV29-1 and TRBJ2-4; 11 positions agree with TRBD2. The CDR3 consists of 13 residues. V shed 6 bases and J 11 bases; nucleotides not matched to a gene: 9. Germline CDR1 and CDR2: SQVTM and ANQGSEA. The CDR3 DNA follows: TGCAGCGTCGTGACTAGCGGGATAAAGGTTCAGTACTTC. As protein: CSVVTSGIKVQYF.

The CDR3 sequence: CASSLFREGTGELFF. CDR3 bases: TGCGCCAGCAGCTTGTTCAGGGAGGGGACCGGGGAGCTGTTTTTT. The chain employs TRBV5-1 and TRBJ2-2; TRBD2 matches 7 bases. This CDR3 comprises 15 residues. Looked up from germline, CDR1 is SGHRS and CDR2 is YFSETQ. The J segment lost 5 bases and the V segment lost 1 base, leaving 5 bases of the junction unmatched.

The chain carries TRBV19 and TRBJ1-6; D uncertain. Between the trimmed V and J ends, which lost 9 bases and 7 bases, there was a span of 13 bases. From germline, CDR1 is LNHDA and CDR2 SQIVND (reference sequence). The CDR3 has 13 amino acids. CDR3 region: CASRPFRNSPLHF. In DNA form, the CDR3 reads TGTGCCAGCAGACCCTTCAGGAATTCACCCCTCCACTTT.

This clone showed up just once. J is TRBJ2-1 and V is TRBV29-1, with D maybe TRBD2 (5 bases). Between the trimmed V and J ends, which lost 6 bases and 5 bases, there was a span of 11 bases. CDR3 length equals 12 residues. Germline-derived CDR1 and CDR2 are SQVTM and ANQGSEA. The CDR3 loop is CSVASSDNEQFF. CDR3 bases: TGCAGCGTAGCTAGCTCGGACAATGAGCAGTTCTTC.

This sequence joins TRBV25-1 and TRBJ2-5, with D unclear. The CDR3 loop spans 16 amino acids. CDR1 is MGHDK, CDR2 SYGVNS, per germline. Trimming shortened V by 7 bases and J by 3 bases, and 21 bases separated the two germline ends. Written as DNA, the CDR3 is TGTGCCAGCAATCGACTGTGCTGTCGCACTAAAGAGACCCAGTACTTC. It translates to CASNRLCCRTKETQYF.

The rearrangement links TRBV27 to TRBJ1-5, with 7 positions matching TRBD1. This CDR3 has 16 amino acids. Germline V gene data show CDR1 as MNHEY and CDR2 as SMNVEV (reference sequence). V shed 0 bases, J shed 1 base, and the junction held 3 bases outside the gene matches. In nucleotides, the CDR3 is TGTGCCAGCAGTTTATCTTGGGGACAGAGCAATCAGCCCCAGCATTTT. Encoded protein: CASSLSWGQSNQPQHF.

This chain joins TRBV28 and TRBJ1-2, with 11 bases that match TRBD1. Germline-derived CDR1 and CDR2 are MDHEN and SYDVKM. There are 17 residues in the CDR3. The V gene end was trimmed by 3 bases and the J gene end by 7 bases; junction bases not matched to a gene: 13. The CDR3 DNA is TGTGCCAGCAGTTTTGACAGCGGGACAGGGGGACTTGGTGGCTACACCTTC. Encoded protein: CASSFDSGTGGLGGYTF.

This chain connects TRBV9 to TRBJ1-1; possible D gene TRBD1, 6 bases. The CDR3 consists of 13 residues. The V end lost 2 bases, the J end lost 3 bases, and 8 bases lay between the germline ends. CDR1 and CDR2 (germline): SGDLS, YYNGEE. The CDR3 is CASSVSGDTEAFF. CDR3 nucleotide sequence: TGTGCCAGCAGCGTTTCAGGGGACACTGAAGCTTTCTTT.

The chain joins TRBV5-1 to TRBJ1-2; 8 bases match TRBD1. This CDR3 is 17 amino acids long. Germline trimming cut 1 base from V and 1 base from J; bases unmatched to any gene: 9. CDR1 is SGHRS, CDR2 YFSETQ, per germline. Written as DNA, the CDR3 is TGCGCCAGCAGCTTGCCGAAATCGGGACAGGTTAACTATGGCTACACCTTC. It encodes CASSLPKSGQVNYGYTF. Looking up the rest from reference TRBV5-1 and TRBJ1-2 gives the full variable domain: KAGVTQTPRYLIKTRGQQVTLSCSPISGHRSVSWYQQTPGQGLQFLFEYFSETQRNKGNFPGRFSGRQFSNSRSEMNVSTLELGDSALYLCASSLPKSGQVNYGYTFGSGTRLTVV.

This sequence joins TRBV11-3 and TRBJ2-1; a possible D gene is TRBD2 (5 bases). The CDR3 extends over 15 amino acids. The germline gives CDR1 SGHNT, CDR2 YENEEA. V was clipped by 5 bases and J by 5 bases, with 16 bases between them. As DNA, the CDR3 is TGTGCCAGCAGCCGATGGACTGGACCAGACAATGAGCAGTTCTTC. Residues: CASSRWTGPDNEQFF. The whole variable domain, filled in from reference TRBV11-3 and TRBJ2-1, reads EAGVVQSPRYKIIEKKQPVAFWCNPISGHNTLYWYLQNLGQGPELLIRYENEEAVDDSQLPKDRFSAERLKGVDSTLKIQPAELGDSAVYLCASSRWTGPDNEQFFGPGTRLTVL.

CDR3 sequence: CASSLGQSYNEQFF. The CDR3 DNA sequence: TGTGCCAGTAGTCTGGGACAGAGTTACAATGAGCAGTTCTTC. V usage is TRBV19 and J usage is TRBJ2-1; TRBD1 agrees at 7 bases. V shed 5 bases and J 4 bases; nucleotides not matched to a gene: 5. This CDR3 comprises 14 residues. Germline V gene sequence: CDR1 LNHDA, CDR2 SQIVND (reference sequence).

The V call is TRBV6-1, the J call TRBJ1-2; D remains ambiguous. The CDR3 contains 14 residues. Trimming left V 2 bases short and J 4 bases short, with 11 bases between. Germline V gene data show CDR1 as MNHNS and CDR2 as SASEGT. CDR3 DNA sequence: TGTGCCAGCAGTGAATCCGGGCGGTTCTATGGCTACACCTTC. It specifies CASSESGRFYGYTF.

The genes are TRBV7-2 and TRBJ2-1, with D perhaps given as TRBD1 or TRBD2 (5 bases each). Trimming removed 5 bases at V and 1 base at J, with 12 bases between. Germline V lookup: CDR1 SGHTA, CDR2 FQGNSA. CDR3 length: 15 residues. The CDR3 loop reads CASSAGTQSYNEQFF. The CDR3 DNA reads TGTGCCAGCAGCGCCGGGACGCAGTCCTACAATGAGCAGTTCTTC.

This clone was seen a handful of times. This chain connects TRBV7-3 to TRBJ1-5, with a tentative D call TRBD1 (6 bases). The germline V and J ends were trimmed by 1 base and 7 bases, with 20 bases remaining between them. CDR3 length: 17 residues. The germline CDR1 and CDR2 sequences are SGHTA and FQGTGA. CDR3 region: CASSLKGLGAQGQPQHF. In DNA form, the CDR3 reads TGTGCCAGCAGCTTAAAAGGCCTGGGGGCGCAAGGGCAGCCCCAGCATTTT.

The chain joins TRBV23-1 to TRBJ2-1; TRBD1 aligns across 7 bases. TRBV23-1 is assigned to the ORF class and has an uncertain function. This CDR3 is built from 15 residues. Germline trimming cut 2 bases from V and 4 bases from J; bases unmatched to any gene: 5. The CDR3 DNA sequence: TGCGCCAGCAGTCAAAAGGGGGCTGTTTACAATGAGCAGTTCTTC. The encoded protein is CASSQKGAVYNEQFF.

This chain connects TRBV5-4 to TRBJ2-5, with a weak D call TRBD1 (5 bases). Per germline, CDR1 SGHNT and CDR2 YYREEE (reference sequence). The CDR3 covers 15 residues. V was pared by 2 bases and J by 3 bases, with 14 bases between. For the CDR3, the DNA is TGTGCCAGCAGCTTTCAGGGTATGGTCGAAGAGACCCAGTACTTC. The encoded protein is CASSFQGMVEETQYF. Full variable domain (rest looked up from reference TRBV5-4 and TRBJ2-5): ETGVTQSPTHLIKTRGQQVTLRCSSQSGHNTVSWYQQALGQGPQFIFQYYREEENGRGNFPPRFSGLQFPNYSSELNVNALELDDSALYLCASSFQGMVEETQYFGPGTRLLVL.

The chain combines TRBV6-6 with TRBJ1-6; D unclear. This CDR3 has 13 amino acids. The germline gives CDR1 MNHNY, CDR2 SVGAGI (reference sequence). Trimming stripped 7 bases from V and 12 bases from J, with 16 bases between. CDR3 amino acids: CASKGEGPGPLHF. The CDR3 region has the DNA TGTGCCAGCAAAGGTGAAGGTCCGGGACCCCTCCACTTT.

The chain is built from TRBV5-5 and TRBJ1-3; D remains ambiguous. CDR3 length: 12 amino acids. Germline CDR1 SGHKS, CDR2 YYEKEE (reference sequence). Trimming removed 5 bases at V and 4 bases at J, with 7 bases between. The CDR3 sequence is CASRENGNTIYF. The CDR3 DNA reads TGTGCCAGCAGGGAGAACGGAAACACCATATATTTT.

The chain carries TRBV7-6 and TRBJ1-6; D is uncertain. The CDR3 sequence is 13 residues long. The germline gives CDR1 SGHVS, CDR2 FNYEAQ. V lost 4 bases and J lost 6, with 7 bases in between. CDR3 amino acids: CASSSRSNSPLHF. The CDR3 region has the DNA TGTGCCAGCAGCTCAAGAAGTAATTCACCCCTCCACTTT.